Sequencing of this TCR beta chain was carried out in a study of blood T cells in healthy people across ages. This CDR3 region has 13 residues. The V gene end was trimmed by 7 bases and the J gene end by 3 bases; junction bases not matched to a gene: 1. In germline, CDR1 is SNHLY, CDR2 FYNNEI. Primers used in a second PCR of roughly 6 to 12 cycles were a sample-barcoded 5' primer and a J-beta primer mix. MiXCR, run by TCRdb on the 5' RACE reads, gives a single entry per CDR3 protein. The sample lists under 1,000,000 distinct CDR3 sequences; 35% to 40% were seen once. In its sample, this clonotype was seen many times.

The sequence derives from a man younger than 35 in good health. The chain is built from TRBV2 and TRBJ2-1, with 9 bases fitting TRBD1. Sequenced: blood. The CDR3 protein is CASTGQGYNEQFF. Written as DNA, the CDR3 is TGTGCCAGCACGGGACAGGGCTACAATGAGCAGTTCTTC.